This TCR beta chain was identified during a study of shared clonotypes between healthy human individuals. Regarding the study as a whole: Clonotype sharing among the donors was expected to vary with sequencing depth.

Turning to this clone: Its antigen is still unknown.

Data came from immunoSEQ multiplex PCR; TCRdb stores just in-frame clones and leaves some out. The sample has under 1 million clones, just over 95% seen once. CDR1 and CDR2 from the germline V gene are MNHNY and SVGAGI (reference sequence). There are 16 residues in the CDR3. Trimming pared 5 bases from V and 3 bases from J, leaving 19 bases between. Cells designated naive CD8 were CD45RO-negative and were positively selected for CCR7, with terminally differentiated effector memory CD45RA+ cells excluded. The chain couples TRBV6-6 to TRBJ2-5; the D gene is possibly TRBD2 (6 bases). This receptor was taken from a man under 40 in good health. The sample comprised naive CD8+ T cells sorted from blood. In nucleotides, the CDR3 is TGTGCCAGCAGTCCCCGGGATAGCGGCAATAAAGAGACCCAGTACTTC. This encodes CASSPRDSGNKETQYF.